The table lists the clone carrying this TCR beta chain with a few counts. Its antigen is not identified. These data belong to a study of cytomegalovirus exposure and HLA in healthy donors. Primers included in the PCR were 60 Vbeta and 13 Jbeta primers. Here immunoSEQ multiplex PCR was the method, and the copy in TCRdb shows in-frame clones only, minus some. The table has 150,000 to 200,000 clones, about 59% seen once. Study results and caveats: The dataset shows that most TCR sequences were rare, while some public TCRs occurred in many donors.

Trimming removed 7 bases from V and 3 bases from J; junction bases left unmatched: 12. Germline assignment: CDR1 LNHDA and CDR2 SQIVND (reference sequence). The CDR3 runs 17 residues. Sequences were obtained from PBMCs. The gene calls are TRBV19 and TRBJ1-5; 10 bases match TRBD1. This receptor was identified in a man aged 40-49 years in good health and CMV-seronegative. CDR3 in amino acids: CASTKGQGLWNNQPQHF. DNA for the CDR3: TGTGCCAGTACCAAGGGACAGGGGTTGTGGAACAATCAGCCCCAGCATTTT.